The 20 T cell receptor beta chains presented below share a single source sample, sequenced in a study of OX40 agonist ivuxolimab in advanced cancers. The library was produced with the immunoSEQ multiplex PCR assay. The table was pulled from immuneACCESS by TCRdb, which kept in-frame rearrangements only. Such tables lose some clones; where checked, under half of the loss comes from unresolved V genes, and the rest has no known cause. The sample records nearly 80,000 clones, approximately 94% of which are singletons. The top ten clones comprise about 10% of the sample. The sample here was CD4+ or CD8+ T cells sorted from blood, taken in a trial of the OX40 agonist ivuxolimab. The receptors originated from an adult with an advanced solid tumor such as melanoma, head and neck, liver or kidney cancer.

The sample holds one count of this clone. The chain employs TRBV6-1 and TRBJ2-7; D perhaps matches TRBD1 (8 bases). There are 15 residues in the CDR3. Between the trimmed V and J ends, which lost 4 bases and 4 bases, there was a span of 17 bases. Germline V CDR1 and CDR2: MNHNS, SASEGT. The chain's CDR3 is CASSVYRGRGYEQYF. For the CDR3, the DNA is TGTGCCAGCAGTGTTTACAGGGGGAGGGGATACGAGCAGTACTTC.

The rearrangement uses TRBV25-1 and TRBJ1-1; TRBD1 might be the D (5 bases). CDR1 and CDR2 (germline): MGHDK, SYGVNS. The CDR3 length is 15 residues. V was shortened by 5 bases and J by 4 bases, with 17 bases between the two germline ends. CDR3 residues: CASSSMFGGSTEAFF. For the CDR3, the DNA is TGTGCCAGCAGTAGTATGTTCGGGGGTAGCACTGAAGCTTTCTTT. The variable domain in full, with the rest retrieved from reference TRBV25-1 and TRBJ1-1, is EADIYQTPRYLVIGTGKKITLECSQTMGHDKMYWYQQDPGMELHLIHYSYGVNSTEKGDLSSESTVSRIRTEHFPLTLESARPSHTSQYLCASSSMFGGSTEAFFGQGTRLTVV.

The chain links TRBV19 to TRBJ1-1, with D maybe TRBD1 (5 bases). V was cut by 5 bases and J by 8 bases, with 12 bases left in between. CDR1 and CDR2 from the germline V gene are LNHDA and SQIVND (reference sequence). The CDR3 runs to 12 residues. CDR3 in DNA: TGTGCCAGTAGTCCCCACGGGGCAGAAGCTTTCTTT. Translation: CASSPHGAEAFF.

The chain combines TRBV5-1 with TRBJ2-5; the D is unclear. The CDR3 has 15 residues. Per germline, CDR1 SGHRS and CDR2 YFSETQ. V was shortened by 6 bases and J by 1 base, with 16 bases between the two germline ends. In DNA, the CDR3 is TGCGCCAGCATCCACTACCCCAGCAGCCAAGAGACCCAGTACTTC. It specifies CASIHYPSSQETQYF.

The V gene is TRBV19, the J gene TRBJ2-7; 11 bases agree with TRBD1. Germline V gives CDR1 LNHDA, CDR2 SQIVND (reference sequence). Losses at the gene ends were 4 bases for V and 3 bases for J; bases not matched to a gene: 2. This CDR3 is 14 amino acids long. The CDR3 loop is CASSRTGGGYEQYF. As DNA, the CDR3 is TGTGCCAGTAGTAGGACAGGGGGCGGCTACGAGCAGTACTTC.

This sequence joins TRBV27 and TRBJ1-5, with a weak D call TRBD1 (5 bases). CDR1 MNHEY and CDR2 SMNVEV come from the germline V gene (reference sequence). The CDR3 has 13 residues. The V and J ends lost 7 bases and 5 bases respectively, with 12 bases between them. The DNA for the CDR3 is TGTGCCAGCAAAGGCAGGGTGGATCAGCCCCAGCATTTT. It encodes CASKGRVDQPQHF.

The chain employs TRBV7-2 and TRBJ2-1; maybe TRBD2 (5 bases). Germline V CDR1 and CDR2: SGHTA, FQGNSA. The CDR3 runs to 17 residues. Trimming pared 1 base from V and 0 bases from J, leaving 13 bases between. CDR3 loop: CASSLGVALSSYNEQFF. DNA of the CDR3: TGTGCCAGCAGCTTAGGGGTAGCGTTAAGCTCCTACAATGAGCAGTTCTTC.

CDR3 in amino acids: CASSPGTVYGYTF. The CDR3 DNA follows: TGCGCCAGCAGCCCCGGGACAGTCTATGGCTACACCTTC. The chain is built from TRBV5-1 and TRBJ1-2, with 7 bases fitting TRBD1. The CDR3 runs 13 residues. The V gene's germline CDR1 is SGHRS and CDR2 YFSETQ. Trimming removed 4 bases from V and 4 bases from J; junction bases left unmatched: 4.

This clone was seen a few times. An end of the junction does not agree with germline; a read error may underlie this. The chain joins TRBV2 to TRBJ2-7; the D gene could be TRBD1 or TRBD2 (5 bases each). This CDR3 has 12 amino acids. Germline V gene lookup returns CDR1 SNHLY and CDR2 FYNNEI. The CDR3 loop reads CASSEVGAHRRF. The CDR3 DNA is TGTGCCAGCAGTGAAGTTGGGGCCCACCGGAGGTTC.

DNA of the CDR3: TGTGCCAGCAGCCCTACAGGGGGTTACGAGCAGTACTTC. It yields the protein CASSPTGGYEQYF. The chain has TRBV7-2 and TRBJ2-7; 8 bases agree with TRBD1. Germline lookup yields CDR1 SGHTA and CDR2 FQGNSA. After removal of 5 bases from V and 4 bases from J, the junction contained 4 bases not matched to a gene. CDR3 size: 13 residues. Full variable domain (remainder filled in from reference TRBV7-2 and TRBJ2-7): GAGVSQSPSNKVTEKGKDVELRCDPISGHTALYWYRQSLGQGLEFLIYFQGNSAPDKSGLPSDRFSAERTGGSVSTLTIQRTQQEDSAVYLCASSPTGGYEQYFGPGTRLTVT.

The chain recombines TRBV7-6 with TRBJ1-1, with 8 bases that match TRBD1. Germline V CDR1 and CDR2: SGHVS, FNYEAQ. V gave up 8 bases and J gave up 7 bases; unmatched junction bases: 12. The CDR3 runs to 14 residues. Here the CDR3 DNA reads TGTGCCAGCGCCAGCGACGTGACAGGGGATGAAGCTTTCTTT. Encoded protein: CASASDVTGDEAFF.

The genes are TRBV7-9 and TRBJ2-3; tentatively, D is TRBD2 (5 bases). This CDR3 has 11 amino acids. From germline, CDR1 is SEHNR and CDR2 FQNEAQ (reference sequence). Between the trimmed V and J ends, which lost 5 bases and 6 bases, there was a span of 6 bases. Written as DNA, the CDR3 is TGTGCCAGCAGCGGACTTGATACGCAGTATTTT. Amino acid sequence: CASSGLDTQYF.

The CDR3 sequence is CASSSISYNEQFF. The CDR3 region has the DNA TGTGCCAGCAGTTCAATCTCCTACAATGAGCAGTTCTTC. The chain recombines TRBV27 with TRBJ2-1, with unresolved D. CDR1 MNHEY and CDR2 SMNVEV come from the germline V gene (reference sequence). The CDR3 extends over 13 amino acids. The V end was cut by 4 bases, the J end by 0 bases, with 4 bases between.

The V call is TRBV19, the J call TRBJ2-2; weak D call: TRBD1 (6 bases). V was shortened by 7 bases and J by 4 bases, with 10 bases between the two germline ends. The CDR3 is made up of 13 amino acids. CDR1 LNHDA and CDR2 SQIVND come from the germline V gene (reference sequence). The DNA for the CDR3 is TGTGCCAGTATGGGGGCAGGCACCGGGGAGCTGTTTTTT. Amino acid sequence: CASMGAGTGELFF.

The CDR3 spells CASSVVSSLNTEAFF. The CDR3 nucleotides read TGTGCCAGCAGCGTAGTTAGCAGTTTGAACACTGAAGCTTTCTTT. This chain uses TRBV9 with TRBJ1-1; D unclear. CDR3 length: 15 amino acids. Germline V gives CDR1 SGDLS, CDR2 YYNGEE. V dropped 0 bases and J dropped 0 bases, with 9 bases sitting between them.

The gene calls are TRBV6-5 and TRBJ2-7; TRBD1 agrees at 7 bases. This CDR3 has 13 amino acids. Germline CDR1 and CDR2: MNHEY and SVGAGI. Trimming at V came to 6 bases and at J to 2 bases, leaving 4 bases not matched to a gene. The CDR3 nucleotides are TGTGCCAGCAGAGCCGGGACAGCCTACGAGCAGTACTTC. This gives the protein CASRAGTAYEQYF.

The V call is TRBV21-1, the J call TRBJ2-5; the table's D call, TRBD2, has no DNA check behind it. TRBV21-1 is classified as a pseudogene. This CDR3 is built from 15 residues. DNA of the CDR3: TGTGCCAGCAGCAAAGGGGGCCCGGGGGTGGAGACCCAGTACTTC. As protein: CASSKGGPGVETQYF.

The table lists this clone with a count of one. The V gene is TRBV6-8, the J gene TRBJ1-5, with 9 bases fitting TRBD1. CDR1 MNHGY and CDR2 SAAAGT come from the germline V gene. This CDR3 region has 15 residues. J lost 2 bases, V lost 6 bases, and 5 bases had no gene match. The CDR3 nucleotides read TGTGCCAGCAGCCGCCGGACAGGGGGCAATCAGCCCCAGCATTTT. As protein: CASSRRTGGNQPQHF.

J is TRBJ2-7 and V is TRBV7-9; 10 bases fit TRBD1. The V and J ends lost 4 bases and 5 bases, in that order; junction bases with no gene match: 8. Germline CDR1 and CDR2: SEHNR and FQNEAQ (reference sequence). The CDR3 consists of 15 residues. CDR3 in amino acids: CASSSRTGGIDEQYF. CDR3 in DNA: TGTGCCAGCAGCTCTAGGACAGGGGGGATCGACGAGCAGTACTTC. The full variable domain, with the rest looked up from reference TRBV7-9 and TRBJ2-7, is DTGVSQNPRHKITKRGQNVTFRCDPISEHNRLYWYRQTLGQGPEFLTYFQNEAQLEKSRLLSDRFSAERPKGSFSTLEIQRTEQGDSAMYLCASSSRTGGIDEQYFGPGTRLTVT.

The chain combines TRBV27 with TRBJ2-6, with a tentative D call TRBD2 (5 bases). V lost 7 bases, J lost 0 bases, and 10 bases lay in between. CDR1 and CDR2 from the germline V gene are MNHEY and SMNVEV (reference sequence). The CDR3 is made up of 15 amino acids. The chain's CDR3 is CASTNSDSGANVLTF. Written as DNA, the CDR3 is TGTGCCAGCACCAATAGCGACTCTGGGGCCAACGTCCTGACTTTC.